The 19 T cell receptor beta chains below all came from one sample that was sequenced in a study of blood T cell repertoires in COVID-19. The method was immunoSEQ multiplex PCR; TCRdb's version includes in-frame clones alone and lacks a portion of them. The sample lists 150,000 to 200,000 clones, around 77% occurring once. The source material was peripheral blood. These receptors all stem from a man in his 60s with active or convalescent COVID-19.

This chain uses TRBV18 with TRBJ2-1, with 8 bases aligning to TRBD2. Trimming removed 4 bases from V and 9 bases from J; junction bases left unmatched: 2. This CDR3 contains 12 residues. Germline assignment: CDR1 KGHSH and CDR2 LQKENI. The CDR3 reads CASSRAGGEQFF. The CDR3 nucleotides read TGTGCCAGCTCACGGGCGGGGGGTGAGCAGTTCTTC.

The gene calls are TRBV11-2 and TRBJ1-1, with TRBD1 as a possible D gene (5 bases). V was cut by 2 bases and J by 11 bases, with 18 bases left in between. From germline, CDR1 is SGHAT and CDR2 FQNNGV. The CDR3 length is 14 residues. The CDR3 reads CASSLNLGRSGAFF. The CDR3 nucleotides are TGTGCCAGCAGCTTAAATCTTGGACGTTCAGGGGCTTTCTTT.

This clone was found once. J is TRBJ2-3 and V is TRBV9; 7 nucleotides match TRBD2. This CDR3 spans 16 amino acids. With 4 bases clipped from V and 0 bases from J, the junction kept 8 bases outside the gene matches. Germline CDR1 and CDR2: SGDLS and YYNGEE. CDR3 nucleotide sequence: TGTGCCAGCAGCCCCGGGGGAGCGGGGAGCACAGATACGCAGTATTTT. This codes for CASSPGGAGSTDTQYF.

This sequence joins TRBV6-5 and TRBJ2-7, with D tentatively TRBD1 (6 bases). Deletions cut 0 bases from V and 7 bases from J, with 16 bases between. The germline CDR1 and CDR2 sequences are MNHEY and SVGAGI. CDR3 length: 15 residues. The CDR3 region has the DNA TGTGCCAGCAGTTACTCCGGGACACCCCCGTTGGAGCAGTACTTC. Translating gives CASSYSGTPPLEQYF.

The rearrangement uses TRBV30 and TRBJ2-1; D unclear. Trimming shortened V by 2 bases and J by 7 bases, and 6 bases separated the two germline ends. The CDR3 loop spans 11 amino acids. The germline V gene encodes CDR1 GTSNPN and CDR2 SVGIG (reference sequence). This CDR3 is CAWSSTNEQFF. CDR3 sequence (DNA): TGTGCCTGGAGTAGCACGAATGAGCAGTTCTTC. The whole variable domain, remainder taken from reference TRBV30 and TRBJ2-1, is SQTIHQWPATLVQPVGSPLSLECTVEGTSNPNLYWYRQAAGRGLQLLFYSVGIGQISSEVPQNLSASRPQDRQFILSSKKLLLSDSGFYLCAWSSTNEQFFGPGTRLTVL.

The chain has TRBV15 and TRBJ2-5; possible D gene TRBD1, 6 bases. CDR3 length equals 13 residues. V lost 9 bases and J lost 0, with 11 bases in between. CDR1 LNHNV and CDR2 YYDKDF come from the germline V gene (reference sequence). For the CDR3, the DNA is TGTGCCACGGCCCGGGACAACCAAGAGACCCAGTACTTC. Residues: CATARDNQETQYF. Supplemented by reference TRBV15 and TRBJ2-5, the full variable domain reads DAMVIQNPRYQVTQFGKPVTLSCSQTLNHNVMYWYQQKSSQAPKLLFHYYDKDFNNEADTPDNFQSRRPNTSFCFLDIRSPGLGDTAMYLCATARDNQETQYFGPGTRLLVL.

The rearrangement uses TRBV6-6 and TRBJ2-2; 8 nucleotides align to TRBD1. V dropped 2 bases and J dropped 1; count of bases not matched to a gene: 3. This CDR3 has 16 amino acids. Germline CDR1 and CDR2: MNHNY and SVGAGI (reference sequence). CDR3 sequence reads: CASSYLGQGNTGELFF. CDR3 in DNA: TGTGCCAGCAGTTACCTCGGACAGGGGAACACCGGGGAGCTGTTTTTT.

The rearrangement links TRBV6-1 to TRBJ2-3; 12 bases fit TRBD2. V trimming: 4 bases; J trimming: 6 bases; junction bases outside the gene matches: 17. The CDR3 is 19 residues long. Germline V CDR1 and CDR2: MNHNS, SASEGT. The CDR3 loop is CASSVQATGLAGGQDTQYF. In DNA form, the CDR3 reads TGTGCCAGCAGTGTGCAGGCAACTGGGCTAGCGGGAGGGCAGGATACGCAGTATTTT.

V gene TRBV5-6 combines with J gene TRBJ2-1; a possible D gene is TRBD2 (5 bases). The CDR3 length is 16 residues. Per the germline V gene, CDR1 is SGHDT and CDR2 is YYEEEE. V was shortened by 4 bases and J by 0 bases, with 14 bases between the two germline ends. The CDR3 bases are TGTGCCAGCAGCAACGCTGGACTCCCCTCCTACAATGAGCAGTTCTTC. Translated, it gives CASSNAGLPSYNEQFF. The variable domain in full, completed from reference TRBV5-6 and TRBJ2-1, reads DAGVTQSPTHLIKTRGQQVTLRCSPKSGHDTVSWYQQALGQGPQFIFQYYEEEERQRGNFPDRFSGHQFPNYSSELNVNALLLGDSALYLCASSNAGLPSYNEQFFGPGTRLTVL.

J is TRBJ2-1 and V is TRBV5-1, with TRBD2 identical over 10 bases. The junction had 14 bases not matched to a gene; V was cut back by 4 bases and J by 4 bases. CDR1 is SGHRS and CDR2 is YFSETQ in the germline V gene. This CDR3 is built from 18 residues. Here the CDR3 DNA reads TGCGCCAGCAGCGTACGCCCACCTAGCGGGAGTTGGTACAATGAGCAGTTCTTC. It is translated as CASSVRPPSGSWYNEQFF.

The chain couples TRBV21-1 to TRBJ2-5; the table's D call, TRBD1, has no DNA check behind it. TRBV21-1 is a listed pseudogene. This CDR3 region has 9 residues. As DNA, the CDR3 is TGTGCCAGCGGCGAGACCCAGTACTTC. Its translation is CASGETQYF.

V usage is TRBV6-5 and J usage is TRBJ1-3; no clear D. Germline values: CDR1 MNHEY, CDR2 SVGAGI. The CDR3 covers 15 residues. Trimming removed 7 bases at V and 5 bases at J, with 18 bases between. CDR3 protein: CASMFTYRDRNTIYF. The CDR3 DNA is TGTGCCAGCATGTTCACTTACAGAGATAGAAACACCATATATTTT.

This chain connects TRBV7-7 to TRBJ2-1; 11 positions agree with TRBD2. This CDR3 has 17 amino acids. Trimming at V came to 4 bases and at J to 10 bases, leaving 15 bases not matched to a gene. The germline CDR1 and CDR2 sequences are SSHAT and FNYEAQ (reference sequence). The DNA for the CDR3 is TGTGCCAGCAGCTATAATCCGGGACTAGCGGTCCCAGGGGAGCAGTTCTTC. Translated: CASSYNPGLAVPGEQFF.

This clone appeared a single time. The gene calls are TRBV3-1 (or the pseudogene TRBV3-2) and TRBJ2-2, with 8 bases lining up with TRBD1. V shed 3 bases, J shed 6 bases, and the junction held 6 bases outside the gene matches. The germline V gene has CDR1 LGHDT and CDR2 YNNKEL (reference sequence). The CDR3 covers 15 residues. The CDR3 reads CASSHWDRRPGELFF. DNA for the CDR3: TGTGCCAGCAGCCATTGGGACAGGCGGCCCGGGGAGCTGTTTTTT.

In its sample, this clone was seen once. This chain links TRBV19 with TRBJ1-4; 8 nucleotides agree with TRBD1. Trimming took 5 bases from V and 4 from J; bases not matched to a gene: 3. Germline V gives CDR1 LNHDA, CDR2 SQIVND (reference sequence). CDR3 size: 14 residues. The CDR3 spells CASSRQGINEKLFF. The CDR3 bases are TGTGCCAGTAGTCGACAGGGGATTAATGAAAAACTGTTTTTT. Full variable domain (missing parts from reference TRBV19 and TRBJ1-4): DGGITQSPKYLFRKEGQNVTLSCEQNLNHDAMYWYRQDPGQGLRLIYYSQIVNDFQKGDIAEGYSVSREKKESFPLTVTSAQKNPTAFYLCASSRQGINEKLFFGSGTQLSVL.

J is TRBJ1-3 and V is TRBV9; D not resolved. V lost 1 base, J lost 7 bases, and 15 bases lay in between. Germline V gives CDR1 SGDLS, CDR2 YYNGEE. The CDR3 length is 15 residues. This CDR3 reads CASSVFGSSGNTIYF. The CDR3 DNA sequence: TGTGCCAGCAGCGTATTTGGATCCTCCGGGAACACCATATATTTT. Combining the CDR3 with reference TRBV9 and TRBJ1-3 gives the whole variable domain DSGVTQTPKHLITATGQRVTLRCSPRSGDLSVYWYQQSLDQGLQFLIQYYNGEERAKGNILERFSAQQFPDLHSELNLSSLELGDSALYFCASSVFGSSGNTIYFGEGSWLTVV.

A single count supports this clone. The chain employs TRBV5-5 and TRBJ2-1; 14 bases line up with TRBD2. The CDR3 extends over 16 amino acids. Per the germline V gene, CDR1 is SGHKS and CDR2 is YYEKEE (reference sequence). The V and J ends lost 4 bases and 9 bases, in that order; junction bases with no gene match: 9. Here the CDR3 DNA reads TGTGCCAGCAGCGCGCCGGGACTAGCGGGAGTTACTGAGCAGTTCTTC. Translation gives CASSAPGLAGVTEQFF. Full variable domain (outside the CDR3, taken from reference TRBV5-5 and TRBJ2-1): DAGVTQSPTHLIKTRGQQVTLRCSPISGHKSVSWYQQVLGQGPQFIFQYYEKEERGRGNFPDRFSARQFPNYSSELNVNALLLGDSALYLCASSAPGLAGVTEQFFGPGTRLTVL.

The V and J genes are TRBV25-1 and TRBJ2-2, with a weak D call TRBD1 (6 bases). The V end was cut by 6 bases, the J end by 6 bases, with 17 bases between. Germline-derived CDR1 and CDR2 are MGHDK and SYGVNS. The CDR3 has 15 amino acids. The DNA of the CDR3 is TGTGCCAGCAGCTACTCCTCAGGGGTTCCCGGGGAGCTGTTTTTT. It yields the protein CASSYSSGVPGELFF. Supplemented by reference TRBV25-1 and TRBJ2-2, the full variable domain reads EADIYQTPRYLVIGTGKKITLECSQTMGHDKMYWYQQDPGMELHLIHYSYGVNSTEKGDLSSESTVSRIRTEHFPLTLESARPSHTSQYLCASSYSSGVPGELFFGEGSRLTVL.

A note on this clone: The same CDR3 arises from other DNA sequences in this sample as well. The chain has TRBV6-2 or TRBV6-3 and TRBJ2-7, with no clear D. V was pared by 2 bases and J by 4 bases, with 6 bases between. CDR3 length: 12 residues. Germline CDR1 MNHEY, CDR2 SVGEGT. The CDR3 sequence: CASSYGRYEQYF. The CDR3 nucleotides are TGTGCCAGCAGTTACGGCAGATACGAGCAGTACTTC.